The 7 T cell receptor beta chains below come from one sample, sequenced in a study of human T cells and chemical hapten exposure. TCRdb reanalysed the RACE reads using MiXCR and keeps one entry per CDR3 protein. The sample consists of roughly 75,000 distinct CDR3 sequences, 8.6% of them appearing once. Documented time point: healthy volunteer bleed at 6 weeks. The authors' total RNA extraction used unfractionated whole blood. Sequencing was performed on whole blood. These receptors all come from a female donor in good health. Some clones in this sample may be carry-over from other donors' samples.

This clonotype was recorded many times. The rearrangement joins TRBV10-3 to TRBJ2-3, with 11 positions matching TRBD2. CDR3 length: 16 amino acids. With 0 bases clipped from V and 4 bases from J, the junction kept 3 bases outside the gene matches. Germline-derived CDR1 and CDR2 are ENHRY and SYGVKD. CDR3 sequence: CAISESVAGGPDTQYF. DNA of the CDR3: TGTGCCATCAGTGAGTCTGTAGCGGGGGGGCCAGATACGCAGTATTTT.

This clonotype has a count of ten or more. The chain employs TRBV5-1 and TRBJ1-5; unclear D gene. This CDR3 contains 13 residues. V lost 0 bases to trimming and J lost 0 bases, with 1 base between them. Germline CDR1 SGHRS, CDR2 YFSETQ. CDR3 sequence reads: CASSLDSNQPQHF. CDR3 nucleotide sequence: TGCGCCAGCAGCTTGGATAGCAATCAGCCCCAGCATTTT.

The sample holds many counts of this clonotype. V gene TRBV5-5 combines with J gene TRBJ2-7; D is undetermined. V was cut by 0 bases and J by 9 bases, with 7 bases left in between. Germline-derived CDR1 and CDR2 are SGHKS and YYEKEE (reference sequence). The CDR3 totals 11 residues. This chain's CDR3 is CASSLVGSQYF. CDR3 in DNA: TGTGCCAGCAGCTTGGTGGGTTCGCAGTACTTC.

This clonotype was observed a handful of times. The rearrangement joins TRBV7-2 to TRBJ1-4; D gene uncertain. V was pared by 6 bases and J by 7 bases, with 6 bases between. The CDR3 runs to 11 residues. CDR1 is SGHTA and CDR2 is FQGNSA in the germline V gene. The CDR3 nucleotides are TGTGCCAGCAGTTACGCTGAAAAACTGTTTTTT. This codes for CASSYAEKLFF.

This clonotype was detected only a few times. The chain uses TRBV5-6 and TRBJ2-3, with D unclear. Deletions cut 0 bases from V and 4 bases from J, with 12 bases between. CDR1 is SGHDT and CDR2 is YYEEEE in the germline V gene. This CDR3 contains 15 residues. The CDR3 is CASSLVESPPDTQYF. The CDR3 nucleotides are TGTGCCAGCAGCTTGGTGGAGTCCCCGCCAGATACGCAGTATTTT. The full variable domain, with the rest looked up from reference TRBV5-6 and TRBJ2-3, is DAGVTQSPTHLIKTRGQQVTLRCSPKSGHDTVSWYQQALGQGPQFIFQYYEEEERQRGNFPDRFSGHQFPNYSSELNVNALLLGDSALYLCASSLVESPPDTQYFGPGTRLTVL.

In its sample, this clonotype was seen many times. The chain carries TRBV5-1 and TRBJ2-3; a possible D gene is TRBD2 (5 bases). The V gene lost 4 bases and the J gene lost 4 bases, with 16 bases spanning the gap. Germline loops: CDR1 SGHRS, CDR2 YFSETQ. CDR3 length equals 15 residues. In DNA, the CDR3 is TGCGCCAGCAGCCCGGCCGGACTCCCAGCAGATACGCAGTATTTT. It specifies CASSPAGLPADTQYF.

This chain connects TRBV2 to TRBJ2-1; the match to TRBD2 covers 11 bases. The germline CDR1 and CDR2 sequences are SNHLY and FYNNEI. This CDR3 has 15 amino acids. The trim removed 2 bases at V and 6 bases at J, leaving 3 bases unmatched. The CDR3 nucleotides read TGTGCCAGCAGTGAATTGGGGACTAGCGGCAATGAGCAGTTCTTC. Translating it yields CASSELGTSGNEQFF.